This T cell receptor beta chain was sequenced in a study of shared clonotypes between healthy human individuals. The overall study: CD4 naive and CD4 memory each took three plates per donor, while CD8 naive took two and CD8 memory one.

Naive CD8 cells lacked CD45RO, underwent positive selection for CCR7 and left out terminally differentiated effector memory CD45RA+ cells. Notes on this clone: Its specificity is unknown.

Assay: immunoSEQ multiplex PCR; the TCRdb copy retains only in-frame clones and omits some. The data contain around 2,000,000 clones, about 94% of them seen just once; the ten biggest clones take up roughly 1%. Germline CDR1 MNHEY, CDR2 SMNVEV (reference sequence). This CDR3 region has 14 residues. The ends lost 4 bases at V and 3 bases at J; junction bases unmatched: 6. Findings of the study overall: Depth was large, yet rarefaction showed that sorted-subset sequencing was incomplete. Clonotype sharing among the donors was expected to vary with sequencing depth.

This TCR was recovered from a man aged 18 to 29 in good health. Sequenced input: naive CD8+ T cells sorted from blood. V is TRBV27 and J is TRBJ2-7, with 7 bases matching TRBD2. The CDR3 DNA reads TGTGCCAGCAGTTCATGGGGGGGAAGCTACGAGCAGTACTTC. Protein: CASSSWGGSYEQYF.